Included here is one T cell receptor beta chain sequence, with context. Its antigen remains unidentified. This sample was included in a study of cytomegalovirus exposure and HLA in healthy donors. Study observations and caveats: Cytomegalovirus status, reportedly, was diagnosed with high specificity and sensitivity by the classifier. The Asian-associated ancestry cluster reportedly had fewer N-insertions than the roughly 700-donor mean in a later analysis. The authors enumerated over 150 TCR beta chains as linked to cytomegalovirus.

In the PCR, 60 Vbeta and 13 Jbeta primers were used. Method: immunoSEQ multiplex PCR; TCRdb's copy keeps in-frame clones and lacks some. The sample has about 170,000 clones; 70% to 90% are singletons. Sequences were obtained from PBMCs. This TCR was recovered from a woman aged 18 to 35 in good health and CMV-seronegative.

In DNA, the CDR3 is TGTGCCACCACCAAGAAACTAGCGGGCCCCAACGACAATGAGCAGTTCTTC. Protein: CATTKKLAGPNDNEQFF. The rearrangement links TRBV25-1 to TRBJ2-1; 9 nucleotides align to TRBD2. The CDR3 totals 17 residues. Germline V gives CDR1 MGHDK, CDR2 SYGVNS. V gave up 10 bases and J gave up 5 bases; unmatched junction bases: 18.